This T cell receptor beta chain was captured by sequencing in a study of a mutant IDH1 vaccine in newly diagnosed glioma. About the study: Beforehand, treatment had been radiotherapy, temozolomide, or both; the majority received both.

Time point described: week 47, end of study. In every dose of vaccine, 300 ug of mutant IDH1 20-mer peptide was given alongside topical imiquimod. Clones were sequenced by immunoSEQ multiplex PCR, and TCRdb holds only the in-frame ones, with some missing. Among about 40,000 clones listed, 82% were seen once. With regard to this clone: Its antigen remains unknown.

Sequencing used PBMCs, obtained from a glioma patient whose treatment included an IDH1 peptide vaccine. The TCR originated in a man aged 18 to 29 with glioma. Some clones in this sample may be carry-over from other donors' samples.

The DNA of the CDR3 is TGCGCCAGCAGCTTGGCGGGAGGTAAAGAGACCCAGTACTTC. Encoded protein: CASSLAGGKETQYF. V is TRBV5-1 and J is TRBJ2-5; TRBD2 aligns across 7 bases. J gave up 3 bases and V 0 bases, and 2 bases lay outside the gene matches. CDR1 SGHRS and CDR2 YFSETQ come from the germline V gene. The CDR3 length is 14 residues.